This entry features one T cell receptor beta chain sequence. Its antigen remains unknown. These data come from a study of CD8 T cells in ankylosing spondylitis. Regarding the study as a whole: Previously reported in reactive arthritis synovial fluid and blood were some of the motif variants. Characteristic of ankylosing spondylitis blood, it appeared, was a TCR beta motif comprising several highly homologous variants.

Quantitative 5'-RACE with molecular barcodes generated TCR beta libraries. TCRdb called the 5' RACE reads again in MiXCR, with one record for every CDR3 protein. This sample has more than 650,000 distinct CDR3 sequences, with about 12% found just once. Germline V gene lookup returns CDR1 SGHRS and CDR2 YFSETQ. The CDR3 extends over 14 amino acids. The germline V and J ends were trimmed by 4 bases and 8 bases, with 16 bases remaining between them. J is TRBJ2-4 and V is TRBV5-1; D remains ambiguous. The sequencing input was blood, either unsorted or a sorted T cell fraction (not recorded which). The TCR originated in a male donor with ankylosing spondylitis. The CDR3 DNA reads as TGCGCCAGCAGCCTCGGAAGGATCCCAGACATTCAGTACTTC. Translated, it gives CASSLGRIPDIQYF.